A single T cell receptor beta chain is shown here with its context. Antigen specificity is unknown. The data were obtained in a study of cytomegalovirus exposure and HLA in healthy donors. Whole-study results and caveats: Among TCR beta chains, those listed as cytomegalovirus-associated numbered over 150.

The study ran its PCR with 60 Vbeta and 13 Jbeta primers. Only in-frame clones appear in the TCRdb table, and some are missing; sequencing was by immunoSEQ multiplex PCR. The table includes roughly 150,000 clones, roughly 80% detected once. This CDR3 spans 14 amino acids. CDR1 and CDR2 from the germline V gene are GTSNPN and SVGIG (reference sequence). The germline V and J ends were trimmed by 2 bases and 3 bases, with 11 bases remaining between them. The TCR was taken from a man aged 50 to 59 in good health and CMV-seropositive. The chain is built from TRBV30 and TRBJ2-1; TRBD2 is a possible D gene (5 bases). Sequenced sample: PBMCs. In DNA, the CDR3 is TGTGCCTGGAGTTCCCCCACTAGCTACAATGAGCAGTTCTTC. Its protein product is CAWSSPTSYNEQFF.